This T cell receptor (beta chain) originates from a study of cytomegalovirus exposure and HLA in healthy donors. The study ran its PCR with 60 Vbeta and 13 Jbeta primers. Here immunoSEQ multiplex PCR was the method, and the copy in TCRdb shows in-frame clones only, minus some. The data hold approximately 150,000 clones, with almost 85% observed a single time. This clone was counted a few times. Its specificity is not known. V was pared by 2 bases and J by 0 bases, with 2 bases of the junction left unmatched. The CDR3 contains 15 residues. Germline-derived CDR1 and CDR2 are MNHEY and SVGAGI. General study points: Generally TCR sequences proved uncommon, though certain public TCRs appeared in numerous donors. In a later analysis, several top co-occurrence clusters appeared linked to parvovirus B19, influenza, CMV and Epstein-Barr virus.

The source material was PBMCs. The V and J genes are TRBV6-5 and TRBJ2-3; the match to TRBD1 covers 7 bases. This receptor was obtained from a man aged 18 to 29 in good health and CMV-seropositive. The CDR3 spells CASSYRQGSTDTQYF. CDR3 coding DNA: TGTGCCAGCAGTTACAGACAGGGTAGCACAGATACGCAGTATTTT.